The 30 T cell receptor beta chains given below trace back to one sample, sequenced in a study of cytomegalovirus exposure and HLA in healthy donors. The primer mix had 60 Vbeta and 13 Jbeta primers. Repertoires were generated with immunoSEQ multiplex PCR, while TCRdb's copy carries only in-frame clones and drops some. This table holds some 220,000 clones, about 89% found once. Sequencing input: PBMCs. The receptors derive from a woman under 30 in good health and CMV-seronegative.

V and J are TRBV4-3 and TRBJ1-1, with D possibly being TRBD1 (6 bases). Trimming shortened V by 0 bases and J by 4 bases, and 12 bases separated the two germline ends. This CDR3 comprises 15 residues. CDR1 LGHNA and CDR2 YSLEER come from the germline V gene. The CDR3 DNA reads as TGCGCCAGCAGCCAAGACCCCGGGGGGGCCACTGAAGCTTTCTTT. Translating gives CASSQDPGGATEAFF.

This clone was recorded once. The genes are TRBV18 and TRBJ2-3; D gene uncertain. V lost 3 bases and J lost 4, with 14 bases in between. This CDR3 contains 15 residues. Germline V gives CDR1 KGHSH, CDR2 LQKENI. The CDR3 spells CASSPESGRPDTQYF. The CDR3 region has the DNA TGTGCCAGCTCACCGGAATCAGGTCGACCAGATACGCAGTATTTT.

This chain uses TRBV6-5 with TRBJ2-7, with D hard to call. CDR3 length equals 15 residues. V was cut by 2 bases and J by 4 bases, with 15 bases left in between. Per the germline V gene, CDR1 is MNHEY and CDR2 is SVGAGI. As DNA, the CDR3 is TGTGCCAGCAGTTACGGGCCTCCCCCCACGTACGAGCAGTACTTC. This encodes CASSYGPPPTYEQYF.

The chain has TRBV11-2 and TRBJ2-3, with D possibly TRBD2 on 6 matching bases. Germline CDR1 SGHAT, CDR2 FQNNGV. The CDR3 has 15 residues. V was trimmed by 6 bases and J by 4 bases, leaving 17 bases between them. CDR3 bases: TGTGCCAGCAGTTTACTCGGGGGAGTGGCAGATACGCAGTATTTT. Translated: CASSLLGGVADTQYF.

The table lists this clone with a few counts. The chain carries TRBV27 and TRBJ2-4; D is unclear. V lost 5 bases, J lost 1 base, and 12 bases lay in between. Germline V gene sequence: CDR1 MNHEY, CDR2 SMNVEV (reference sequence). This CDR3 comprises 15 residues. The CDR3 DNA sequence: TGTGCCAGCAGTCCCCTTCCCCTGGCCAAAAACATTCAGTACTTC. This translates into CASSPLPLAKNIQYF.

This rearrangement joins TRBV4-2 to TRBJ2-5, with unresolved D. The J call is uncertain, as TRBJ2-7 better fits the DNA end. The CDR3 sequence is 11 residues long. Per germline, CDR1 LGHNA and CDR2 YNFKEQ. CDR3: CASSQNYEQYF. CDR3 sequence (DNA): TGTGCCAGCAGCCAAAACTACGAGCAGTACTTC.

The genes are TRBV5-1 and TRBJ2-1; TRBD2 matches 8 bases. V gave up 3 bases and J gave up 10 bases; unmatched junction bases: 6. Per the germline V gene, CDR1 is SGHRS and CDR2 is YFSETQ. The CDR3 extends over 13 amino acids. The DNA of the CDR3 is TGCGCCAGCAGCTGGGGAGCGGGAGAGGAGCAGTTCTTC. It specifies CASSWGAGEEQFF.

This clone occurred a few times. The V gene is TRBV27, the J gene TRBJ2-5, with 10 bases fitting TRBD1. The better agreement between TRBJ2-7 and the DNA end casts doubt on the J call. The CDR3 is 17 residues long. Germline lookup yields CDR1 MNHEY and CDR2 SMNVEV (reference sequence). The CDR3, as DNA: TGTGCCAGCAGTTATCTACTCCCGGGACAGGGGACCCACGAGCAGTACTTC. Amino acids: CASSYLLPGQGTHEQYF.

The rearrangement links TRBV6-6 to TRBJ1-2; D ambiguous. V lost 1 base and J 6 bases, leaving 9 bases between the germline ends. This CDR3 contains 13 residues. CDR1 and CDR2 from the germline V gene are MNHNY and SVGAGI (reference sequence). CDR3 nucleotides: TGTGCCAGCAGTTACTGGCTGATACATGGCTACACCTTC. The encoded protein is CASSYWLIHGYTF.

The chain joins TRBV5-1 to TRBJ2-3; D gene ambiguous. Per germline, CDR1 SGHRS and CDR2 YFSETQ. The CDR3 consists of 15 residues. V was pared by 4 bases and J by 4 bases, with 16 bases between. The CDR3 bases are TGCGCCAGCAGCACGGAAGCGTCTTGGGCAGATACGCAGTATTTT. Translating it yields CASSTEASWADTQYF.

This clone was observed once. This chain connects TRBV2 to TRBJ1-5, with unresolved D. The length of the CDR3 is 14 residues. The V and J ends lost 1 base and 0 bases respectively, with 4 bases between them. Per the germline V gene, CDR1 is SNHLY and CDR2 is FYNNEI. In nucleotides, the CDR3 is TGTGCCAGCAGTGAAGTTTATAGCAATCAGCCCCAGCATTTT. Protein product: CASSEVYSNQPQHF.

The chain employs TRBV5-4 and TRBJ1-1, with 7 positions matching TRBD1. This CDR3 has 12 residues. From germline, CDR1 is SGHNT and CDR2 YYREEE (reference sequence). V gave up 2 bases and J gave up 10 bases; unmatched junction bases: 5. The CDR3 loop reads CASSFTGVGAFF. The CDR3 nucleotides are TGTGCCAGCAGCTTTACAGGGGTAGGAGCTTTCTTT.

The gene calls are TRBV10-3 and TRBJ2-7, with 9 bases aligning to TRBD2. This CDR3 spans 12 amino acids. CDR1 is ENHRY and CDR2 is SYGVKD in the germline V gene. V shed 10 bases and J 4 bases; nucleotides not matched to a gene: 5. As DNA, the CDR3 is TGTGCCACCCAAGCGGGAGGATACGAGCAGTACTTC. Amino acids: CATQAGGYEQYF.

The chain carries TRBV7-2 and TRBJ2-3; TRBD2 matches at 10 bases. The germline V gene encodes CDR1 SGHTA and CDR2 FQGNSA. V shed 6 bases, J shed 5 bases, and the junction held 8 bases outside the gene matches. The CDR3 length is 15 residues. CDR3 coding DNA: TGTGCCAGCAGTTCTAGCGGGAGCCGCGGAGATACGCAGTATTTT. It translates to CASSSSGSRGDTQYF.

The chain recombines TRBV2 with TRBJ2-7; 7 positions agree with TRBD1. V was clipped by 7 bases and J by 6 bases; unmatched bases: 12. Germline V gives CDR1 SNHLY, CDR2 FYNNEI. This CDR3 contains 14 residues. CDR3 protein: CASTGRDSRVEQYF. In DNA, the CDR3 is TGTGCCAGCACCGGACGGGACAGCCGAGTCGAGCAGTACTTC.

The chain is built from TRBV2 and TRBJ2-7, with unresolved D. Trimming removed 5 bases from V and 8 bases from J, with 13 bases in between. Germline V gene sequence: CDR1 SNHLY, CDR2 FYNNEI. The length of the CDR3 is 12 residues. This CDR3 is CASSYVVGKQYF. CDR3 DNA: TGTGCCAGCAGTTACGTCGTCGGTAAGCAGTACTTC.

The chain carries TRBV4-3 and TRBJ2-2; 11 bases are a match to TRBD2. This CDR3 contains 18 residues. The V segment lost 1 base and the J segment 5 bases; nucleotides outside the gene matches: 9. Per the germline V gene, CDR1 is LGHNA and CDR2 is YSLEER. The DNA of the CDR3 is TGCGCCAGCAGCCAAGCAAATAGCGGGGGGGCTGAGACCGGGGAGCTGTTTTTT. Translated: CASSQANSGGAETGELFF.

The chain joins TRBV7-2 to TRBJ2-5; TRBD2 agrees at 7 bases. V trimming: 10 bases; J trimming: 1 base; junction bases outside the gene matches: 12. Germline values: CDR1 SGHTA, CDR2 FQGNSA. There are 15 residues in the CDR3. The DNA for the CDR3 is TGTGCCACCAAACGGGGGACTATCCTCCAAGAGACCCAGTACTTC. Encoded protein: CATKRGTILQETQYF.

The table lists this clone with a count of one. This chain's CDR3 is CASSQGQGGNTIYF. CDR3 nucleotide sequence: TGCGCCAGCAGTCAGGGACAGGGTGGAAACACCATATATTTT. The genes are TRBV5-1 and TRBJ1-3; 9 nucleotides align to TRBD1. The CDR3 extends over 14 amino acids. The germline V gene has CDR1 SGHRS and CDR2 YFSETQ. The trim removed 5 bases at V and 3 bases at J, leaving 3 bases unmatched.

The chain uses TRBV13 and TRBJ2-3; possible D gene TRBD1, 6 bases. The CDR3 is made up of 14 amino acids. Germline V gives CDR1 PRHDT, CDR2 FYEKMQ (reference sequence). V shed 3 bases and J shed 11 bases, with 18 bases lying between them. The DNA of the CDR3 is TGTGCCAGCAGCTTCCCCTTGACAGGTAGTAAGCAGTATTTT. Its translation is CASSFPLTGSKQYF. The full variable domain, its missing parts supplied by reference TRBV13 and TRBJ2-3, is AAGVIQSPRHLIKEKRETATLKCYPIPRHDTVYWYQQGPGQDPQFLISFYEKMQSDKGSIPDRFSAQQFSDYHSELNMSSLELGDSALYFCASSFPLTGSKQYFGPGTRLTVL.

The table lists this clone with a count of one. The chain has TRBV6-5 and TRBJ2-7; D is unclear. The CDR3 loop spans 12 amino acids. Germline CDR1 is MNHEY and CDR2 is SVGAGI. Trimming took 10 bases from V and 0 from J, leaving 10 bases between them. CDR3 sequence: CATHQDSYEQYF. The CDR3, as DNA: TGTGCCACCCATCAGGACTCCTACGAGCAGTACTTC.

This clone occurred once. The chain is built from TRBV7-9 and TRBJ2-3; 9 nucleotides agree with TRBD1. The germline V gene encodes CDR1 SEHNR and CDR2 FQNEAQ (reference sequence). CDR3 length: 17 residues. Trimming removed 4 bases from V and 2 bases from J; junction bases left unmatched: 10. The CDR3 nucleotides read TGTGCCAGCAGCTCCTCGCCCGGGACAGGGTACACAGATACGCAGTATTTT. Encoded protein: CASSSSPGTGYTDTQYF.

The chain has TRBV10-3 and TRBJ2-7, with D uncertain. The CDR3 length is 13 residues. Trimming took 6 bases from V and 1 from J, leaving 10 bases between them. From germline, CDR1 is ENHRY and CDR2 SYGVKD. The CDR3 DNA reads TGTGCCATCAGACCCCAGGAATCCTACGAGCAGTACTTC. It yields the protein CAIRPQESYEQYF.

The count of this clone is one. This chain links TRBV15 with TRBJ1-2, with no clear D. Germline-derived CDR1 and CDR2 are LNHNV and YYDKDF (reference sequence). V gave up 0 bases and J gave up 5 bases, with 7 bases separating them. This CDR3 region has 13 residues. The CDR3 DNA reads TGTGCCACCAGCAGAGATCCAGCGTATGGCTACACCTTC. It is translated as CATSRDPAYGYTF.

CDR3 residues: CAISESEGLNTEAFF. CDR3 DNA: TGTGCCATCAGTGAGTCGGAGGGGCTGAACACTGAAGCTTTCTTT. The chain uses TRBV10-3 and TRBJ1-1, with D possibly TRBD1 on 5 matching bases. The V gene lost 0 bases and the J gene lost 0 bases, with 8 bases spanning the gap. The germline CDR1 and CDR2 sequences are ENHRY and SYGVKD. CDR3 length: 15 amino acids.

The chain carries TRBV27 and TRBJ2-1, with 11 nucleotides matching TRBD2. The germline CDR1 and CDR2 sequences are MNHEY and SMNVEV (reference sequence). CDR3 size: 17 residues. Unmatched junction bases numbered 8, after V lost 5 bases and J lost 2 bases. CDR3 in amino acids: CASSPNRLAGTYNEQFF. The CDR3 DNA follows: TGTGCCAGCAGTCCAAACCGACTAGCGGGAACCTACAATGAGCAGTTCTTC.

The genes are TRBV7-2 and TRBJ2-3, with 15 nucleotides matching TRBD2. The CDR3 covers 17 residues. Unmatched junction bases numbered 5, after V lost 5 bases and J lost 2 bases. Germline CDR1 is SGHTA and CDR2 is FQGNSA. In DNA form, the CDR3 reads TGTGCCAGCAGCCCAGGACTAGCGGGGGGGAACACAGATACGCAGTATTTT. Its protein is CASSPGLAGGNTDTQYF.

This clone turned up a few times. The chain recombines TRBV28 with TRBJ1-6; D unresolved. Germline CDR1 reads MDHEN; CDR2 reads SYDVKM. The CDR3 is 14 residues long. V shed 2 bases and J shed 5 bases, with 7 bases lying between them. The CDR3 nucleotides read TGTGCCAGCAGTTTAGGGCAGAATAATTCACCCCTCCACTTT. Translated, it gives CASSLGQNNSPLHF.

The chain joins TRBV27 to TRBJ1-2; TRBD1 matches at 8 bases. This CDR3 contains 15 residues. Trimming cost V 4 bases and J 5 bases; bases outside gene matches: 9. Germline V lookup: CDR1 MNHEY, CDR2 SMNVEV (reference sequence). The CDR3 bases are TGTGCCAGCAGTTCGGACAGGGCAGCTGGATATGGCTACACCTTC. Amino acids: CASSSDRAAGYGYTF.

The V call is TRBV4-1, the J call TRBJ1-4; the match to TRBD1 covers 7 bases. The germline CDR1 and CDR2 sequences are MGHRA and YSYEKL. There are 15 residues in the CDR3. With 5 bases clipped from V and 5 bases from J, the junction kept 8 bases outside the gene matches. CDR3 residues: CASSYEQGRNEKLFF. The CDR3, as DNA: TGCGCCAGCAGCTATGAACAGGGGCGGAATGAAAAACTGTTTTTT.